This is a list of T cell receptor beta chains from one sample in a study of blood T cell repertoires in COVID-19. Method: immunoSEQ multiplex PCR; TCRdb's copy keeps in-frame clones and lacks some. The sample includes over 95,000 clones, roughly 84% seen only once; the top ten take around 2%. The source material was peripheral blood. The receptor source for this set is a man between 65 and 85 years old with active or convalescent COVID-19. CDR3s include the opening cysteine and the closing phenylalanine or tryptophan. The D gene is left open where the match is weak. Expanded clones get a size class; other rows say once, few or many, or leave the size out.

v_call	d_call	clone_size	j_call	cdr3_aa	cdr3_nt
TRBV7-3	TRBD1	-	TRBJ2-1	CASSSPGQGAGEQFF	TGTGCCAGCAGCTCGCCGGGACAGGGGGCGGGTGAGCAGTTCTTC
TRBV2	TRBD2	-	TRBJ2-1	CASTRGTSGRNEQFF	TGTGCCAGCACCCGCGGGACTAGCGGACGGAATGAGCAGTTCTTC
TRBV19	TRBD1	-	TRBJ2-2	CATTHGQGANTGELFF	TGTGCCACTACCCACGGACAGGGGGCGAACACCGGGGAGCTGTTTTTT
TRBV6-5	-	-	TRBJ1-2	CASRKGGGNYGYTF	TGTGCCAGCAGGAAAGGCGGGGGCAACTATGGCTACACCTTC
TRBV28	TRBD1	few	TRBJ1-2	CASSSRYYRDRGTYGYTF	TGTGCCAGCAGTTCCCGATACTACCGGGACAGGGGGACCTATGGCTACACCTTC
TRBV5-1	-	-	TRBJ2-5	CASSLQGKQETQYF	TGCGCCAGCAGCTTGCAGGGTAAACAAGAGACCCAGTACTTC
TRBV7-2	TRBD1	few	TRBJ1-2	CASSLATRGRINGYTF	TGTGCCAGCAGCTTAGCGACCAGGGGGAGGATAAATGGCTACACCTTC
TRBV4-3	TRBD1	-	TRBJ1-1	CASSQGQGVTEAFF	TGCGCCAGCAGCCAAGGACAGGGAGTCACTGAAGCTTTCTTT
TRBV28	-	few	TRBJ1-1	CASSLTGNTEAFF	TGTGCCAGCAGCCTGACGGGGAACACTGAAGCTTTCTTT
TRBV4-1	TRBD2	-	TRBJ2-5	CASSQKISGGVQETQYF	TGCGCCAGCAGCCAAAAGATTTCGGGGGGGGTTCAAGAGACCCAGTACTTC
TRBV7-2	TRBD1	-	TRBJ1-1	CASSSQGGGTEAFF	TGTGCCAGCAGCTCACAGGGGGGGGGCACTGAAGCTTTCTTT
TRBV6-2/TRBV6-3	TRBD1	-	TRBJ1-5	CASSSVRGAYQPQHF	TGTGCCAGCAGTTCGGTCAGGGGGGCATATCAGCCCCAGCATTTT
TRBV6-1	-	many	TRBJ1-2	CASSEGTPHF	TGTGCCAGCAGTGAAGGTACCCCACACTTC
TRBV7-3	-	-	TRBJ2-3	CASTQAGADTQYF	TGTGCCAGCACCCAAGCGGGTGCAGATACGCAGTATTTT
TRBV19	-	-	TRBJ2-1	CASSDRGSSYNEQFF	TGTGCCAGTAGTGATCGGGGGAGCTCCTACAATGAGCAGTTCTTC
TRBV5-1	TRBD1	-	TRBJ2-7	CASSLGGGQGYEQYF	TGCGCCAGCAGCTTGGGGGGCGGACAGGGCTACGAGCAGTACTTC